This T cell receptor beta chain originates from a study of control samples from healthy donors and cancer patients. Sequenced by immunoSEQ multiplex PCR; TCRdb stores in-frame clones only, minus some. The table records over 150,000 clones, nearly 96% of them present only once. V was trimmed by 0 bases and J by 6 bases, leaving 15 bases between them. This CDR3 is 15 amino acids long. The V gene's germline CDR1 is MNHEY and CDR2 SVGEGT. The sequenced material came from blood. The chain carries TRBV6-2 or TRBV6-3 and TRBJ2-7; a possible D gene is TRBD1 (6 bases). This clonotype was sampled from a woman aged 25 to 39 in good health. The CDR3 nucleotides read TGTGCCAGCAGTTACTCCCTGGGGGCGCAGTCCGAGCAGTACTTC. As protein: CASSYSLGAQSEQYF.